There are a few counts of the clone carrying this T cell receptor (beta chain). These data originate in a study of blood T cell repertoires in COVID-19. As for the study in general: Sites across the United States, Italy and Spain contributed samples from acute and convalescent COVID-19.

The junction had 8 bases not matched to a gene; V was cut back by 3 bases and J by 10 bases. CDR3 length: 14 residues. CDR1 KGHSH and CDR2 LQKENI come from the germline V gene. Authors' methods: Amplification from reference gene primers served as the basis for estimated nucleated cell counts. The protocol was immunoSEQ multiplex PCR, while the TCRdb copy is restricted to in-frame clones and leaves out a portion. V and J calls and clone size are copied from that table; D and trimming were computed from the DNA. The sample contains some 130,000 clones, about 88% of which appear only once. Sequenced: PBMCs or T cells enriched from blood (not recorded which). The TCR originated in a man aged 40-49 years with acute COVID-19. V is TRBV18 and J is TRBJ1-4; 7 bases are shared with TRBD1. The chain's CDR3 is CASSPPDRVRKLFF. The CDR3 DNA is TGTGCCAGCTCACCGCCTGACAGGGTGCGAAAACTGTTTTTT.